Below are 5 T cell receptor beta chains sequenced from a single sample in a study of T cell responses to AZD1222 COVID-19 vaccine. Clones were read by immunoSEQ multiplex PCR, and TCRdb kept only the in-frame ones, dropping some. The sample has 100,000 to 150,000 clones, 90% seen once. The specimen was peripheral blood, collected on day 0 of AZD1222 vaccination. These receptors all stem from an adult in good health.

The genes are TRBV5-1 and TRBJ2-6, with 10 bases aligning to TRBD2. The CDR3 contains 19 residues. Trimming cost V 0 bases and J 0 bases; bases outside gene matches: 6. Germline V gene data show CDR1 as SGHRS and CDR2 as YFSETQ. CDR3 bases: TGCGCCAGCAGCTTGGACCCTAGCGGGGGCGTCTCTGGGGCCAACGTCCTGACTTTC. Its translation is CASSLDPSGGVSGANVLTF.

This clone showed up just once. This chain joins TRBV7-9 and TRBJ2-5, with D possibly matching TRBD1 (5 bases). The CDR3 sequence is 14 residues long. V was trimmed by 3 bases and J by 1 base, leaving 9 bases between them. Germline V gene sequence: CDR1 SEHNR, CDR2 FQNEAQ (reference sequence). This CDR3 reads CASSLYRPQETQYF. The CDR3 DNA sequence: TGTGCCAGCAGCTTGTACAGGCCCCAAGAGACCCAGTACTTC.

This sequence joins TRBV9 and TRBJ2-7; D is unclear. This CDR3 has 13 residues. Germline V gene sequence: CDR1 SGDLS, CDR2 YYNGEE. Trimming removed 1 base from V and 3 bases from J, with 8 bases in between. The CDR3 spells CASSVTLNYEQYF. The CDR3 DNA reads TGTGCCAGCAGCGTAACCCTAAACTACGAGCAGTACTTC. Full variable domain (missing parts from reference TRBV9 and TRBJ2-7): DSGVTQTPKHLITATGQRVTLRCSPRSGDLSVYWYQQSLDQGLQFLIQYYNGEERAKGNILERFSAQQFPDLHSELNLSSLELGDSALYFCASSVTLNYEQYFGPGTRLTVT.

This chain uses TRBV5-1 with TRBJ2-1; D assignment may be TRBD1 or TRBD2 (6 bases each). The germline CDR1 and CDR2 sequences are SGHRS and YFSETQ. V lost 1 base and J 9 bases, leaving 17 bases between the germline ends. CDR3 size: 15 residues. CDR3 DNA: TGCGCCAGCAGCTTGTTTACGGGGGCGAGAGGTGAGCAGTTCTTC. Its protein product is CASSLFTGARGEQFF. The whole variable domain, remainder taken from reference TRBV5-1 and TRBJ2-1, is KAGVTQTPRYLIKTRGQQVTLSCSPISGHRSVSWYQQTPGQGLQFLFEYFSETQRNKGNFPGRFSGRQFSNSRSEMNVSTLELGDSALYLCASSLFTGARGEQFFGPGTRLTVL.

In DNA form, the CDR3 reads TGTGCCAGCTCACCGGGAGGAAGCAATCAGCCCCAGCATTTT. Its protein product is CASSPGGSNQPQHF. The chain has TRBV18 and TRBJ1-5; D gene ambiguous. With 3 bases removed from V and 1 base from J, the gap between germline ends came to 7 bases. There are 14 residues in the CDR3. Germline V gene data show CDR1 as KGHSH and CDR2 as LQKENI.